This T cell receptor beta chain derives from a study of PD-L1 blockade in urothelial cancer. For the study at large: Blood samples had a median of 141,255 T cells, tens of thousands of unique TCRs, and clonality roughly 0.074.

Described time point: peripheral blood 6 weeks after treatment start. Germline V gene lookup returns CDR1 SNHLY and CDR2 FYNNEI. This CDR3 comprises 11 residues. V dropped 8 bases and J dropped 8 bases, with 12 bases sitting between them. Repertoires were generated with immunoSEQ multiplex PCR, while TCRdb's copy carries only in-frame clones and drops some. The sample carries more than 60,000 clones, almost 90% recorded once. This TCR was sampled from a man aged 60 to 69 with urothelial cancer. The specimen comprised PBMCs, sampled around atezolizumab (anti-PD-L1) treatment. This rearrangement joins TRBV2 to TRBJ1-1, with a weak D call TRBD1 (6 bases). CDR3 residues: CASRRGTEAFF. The DNA of the CDR3 is TGTGCCAGCCGAAGGGGGACCGAAGCTTTCTTT.